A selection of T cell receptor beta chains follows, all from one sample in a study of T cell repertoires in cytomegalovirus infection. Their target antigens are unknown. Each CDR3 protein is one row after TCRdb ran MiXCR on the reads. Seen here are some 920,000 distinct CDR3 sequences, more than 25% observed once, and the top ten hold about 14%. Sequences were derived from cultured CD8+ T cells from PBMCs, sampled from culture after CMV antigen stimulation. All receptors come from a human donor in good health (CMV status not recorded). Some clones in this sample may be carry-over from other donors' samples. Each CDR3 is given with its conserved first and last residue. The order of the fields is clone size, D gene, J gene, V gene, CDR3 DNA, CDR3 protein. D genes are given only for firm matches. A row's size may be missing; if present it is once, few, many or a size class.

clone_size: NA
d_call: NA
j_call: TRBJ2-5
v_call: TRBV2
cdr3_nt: TGTGCCAGCAGGCACCAGACAGGACATCTTTACCAAGAGACCCAGTACTTC
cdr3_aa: CASRHQTGHLYQETQYF

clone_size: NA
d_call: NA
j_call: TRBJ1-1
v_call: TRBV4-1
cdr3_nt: TGTGCCAGCAGCCAAGATCTGGGTAACACTGAAGCTTTCTTT
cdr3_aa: CASSQDLGNTEAFF

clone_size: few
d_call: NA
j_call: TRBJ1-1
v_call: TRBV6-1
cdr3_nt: TGTGCCAGCAGTGTTGACAGCACTGAAGCTTTCTTT
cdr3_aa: CASSVDSTEAFF

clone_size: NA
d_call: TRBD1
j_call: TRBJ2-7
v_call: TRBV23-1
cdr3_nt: TGCGCCAGCAGTCAATCCGACGAAGAAAGGGACAGCAGGAAGACCTACGAGCAGTACTTC
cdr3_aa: CASSQSDEERDSRKTYEQYF

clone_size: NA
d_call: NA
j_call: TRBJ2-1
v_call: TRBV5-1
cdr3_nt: TGCGCCAGCAGCTTGGAGCTGGGGAAGGGACATGAGCAGTTCTTC
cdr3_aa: CASSLELGKGHEQFF

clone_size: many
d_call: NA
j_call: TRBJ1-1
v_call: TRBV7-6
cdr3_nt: TGTGCCAGCAGCTTAGATTTGCGAACTGAAGCTTTCTTT
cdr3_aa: CASSLDLRTEAFF

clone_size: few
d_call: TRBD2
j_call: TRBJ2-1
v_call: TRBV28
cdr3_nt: TGTGCCAGCAGTTCGGGACTAGCGGGGGGCCGAAGCTCCTACAATGAGCAGTTCTTC
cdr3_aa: CASSSGLAGGRSSYNEQFF

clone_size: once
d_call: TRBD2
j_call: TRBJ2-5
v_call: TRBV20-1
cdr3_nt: TGCAGTGCTAGGGGGGGGGAGACCCAGTACTTC
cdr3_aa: CSARGGETQYF

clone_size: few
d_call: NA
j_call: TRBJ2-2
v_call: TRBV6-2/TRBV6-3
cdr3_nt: TGTGCCAGCAGACCGTGGACTACCGCAAGCTCGAACACCGGGGAGCTGTTTTTT
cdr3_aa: CASRPWTTASSNTGELFF

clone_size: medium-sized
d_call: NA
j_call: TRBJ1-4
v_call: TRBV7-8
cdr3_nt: TGTGCCAGCAGCTTAGGGGGGCGGGGCGAAAAACTGTTTTTT
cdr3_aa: CASSLGGRGEKLFF

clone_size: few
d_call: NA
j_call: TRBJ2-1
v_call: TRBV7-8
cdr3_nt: TGTGCCAGCAGCTTAAGGGTAGGGGGTCTCAATGAGCAGTTCTTC
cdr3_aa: CASSLRVGGLNEQFF

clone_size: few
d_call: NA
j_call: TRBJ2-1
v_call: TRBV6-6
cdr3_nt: TGTGCCAGCACCCCTGGCGGGGCTTTAAACAATGAGCAGTTCTTC
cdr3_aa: CASTPGGALNNEQFF